Listed here is a single T cell receptor beta chain. The antigen remains unidentified. The sample originates from a study of cytomegalovirus exposure and HLA in healthy donors. Study-wide context: A prior study identified just under 120 million unique TCR beta sequences from 150 million to 200 million T cells. Study-level points and caveats: As a later analysis showed, a missense DCLRE1C variant was linked to trimming of TCR beta V- and J-genes. A later analysis reported that several of the most significant clusters appeared to be linked to common viral pathogens, among them Epstein-Barr virus.

CDR3 size: 14 residues. Germline V gene sequence: CDR1 KGHSH, CDR2 LQKENI. The junction had 4 bases not matched to a gene; V was cut back by 3 bases and J by 2 bases. Primers: 60 Vbeta forward and 13 Jbeta reverse. TCRdb's table, derived via immunoSEQ multiplex PCR, lists solely in-frame clones and lacks some. This table holds 150,000 to 200,000 clones. Donors showed nominal health when sampled, although they likely had unrecorded immune exposures. The chain uses TRBV18 and TRBJ2-7, with 7 bases matching TRBD1. This clonotype originated in a woman aged 55-69 years in good health and CMV-seronegative. Sequencing was performed on PBMCs. The CDR3 DNA is TGTGCCAGCTCACCTGGGACAGAGACCTACGAGCAGTACTTC. This sequence encodes CASSPGTETYEQYF.